The next 6 T cell receptor beta chains were all read from a single sample in a study of cytomegalovirus exposure and HLA in healthy donors. It was with 60 Vbeta and 13 Jbeta primers that the PCR ran. Data came from immunoSEQ multiplex PCR; TCRdb stores just in-frame clones and leaves some out. The table records approximately 89,000 clones, less than 80% of them present only once. Source material: PBMCs. The receptors shown here come from a male donor in good health and CMV-seronegative.

The CDR3 loop reads CASSSIAREGPYYEQYF. The CDR3 DNA reads TGTGCCAGTAGTTCTATTGCCCGGGAGGGCCCTTACTACGAGCAGTACTTC. The chain carries TRBV19 and TRBJ2-7, with 8 nucleotides matching TRBD2. This CDR3 region has 17 residues. Germline CDR1 and CDR2: LNHDA and SQIVND (reference sequence). V shed 5 bases, J shed 3 bases, and the junction held 15 bases outside the gene matches.

The V and J genes are TRBV28 and TRBJ1-5, with 12 bases aligning to TRBD1. This CDR3 spans 19 amino acids. Trimming took 10 bases from V and 1 from J; bases not matched to a gene: 17. Germline CDR1 MDHEN, CDR2 SYDVKM. CDR3 sequence: CANTRAGQGAPQSNQPQHF. In DNA form, the CDR3 reads TGTGCCAATACACGAGCGGGACAGGGGGCTCCTCAAAGCAATCAGCCCCAGCATTTT.

The chain uses TRBV6-6 and TRBJ1-2, with D uncertain. Germline values: CDR1 MNHNY, CDR2 SVGAGI (reference sequence). There are 13 residues in the CDR3. The V end was cut by 5 bases, the J end by 3 bases, with 10 bases between. CDR3 coding DNA: TGTGCCAGCAGTAAATTCGGGGACTATGGCTACACCTTC. Residues: CASSKFGDYGYTF.

This chain connects TRBV13 to TRBJ1-1; 7 bases map to TRBD1. This CDR3 has 13 amino acids. Germline V gives CDR1 PRHDT, CDR2 FYEKMQ (reference sequence). The V and J ends lost 1 base and 4 bases, in that order; junction bases with no gene match: 0. The CDR3 sequence is CASSLAGGTEAFF. CDR3 DNA sequence: TGTGCCAGCAGCTTAGCAGGGGGCACTGAAGCTTTCTTT.

This clone came up once. The J gene is TRBJ1-1, the V gene TRBV4-3, with D unresolved. Germline V lookup: CDR1 LGHNA, CDR2 YSLEER. CDR3 length: 15 amino acids. V lost 4 bases and J lost 7, with 19 bases in between. The DNA for the CDR3 is TGCGCCAGCAGCCCCTCTTCAGGTCCGGCAATTGAAGCTTTCTTT. Translating it yields CASSPSSGPAIEAFF.

The CDR3 spells CASSHISGGDYGYTF. The DNA of the CDR3 is TGTGCCAGCAGCCACATCAGCGGGGGCGACTATGGCTACACCTTC. The V call is TRBV5-6, the J call TRBJ1-2; maybe TRBD1 (6 bases). This CDR3 spans 15 amino acids. Per the germline V gene, CDR1 is SGHDT and CDR2 is YYEEEE. Trimming left V 4 bases short and J 3 bases short, with 16 bases between.